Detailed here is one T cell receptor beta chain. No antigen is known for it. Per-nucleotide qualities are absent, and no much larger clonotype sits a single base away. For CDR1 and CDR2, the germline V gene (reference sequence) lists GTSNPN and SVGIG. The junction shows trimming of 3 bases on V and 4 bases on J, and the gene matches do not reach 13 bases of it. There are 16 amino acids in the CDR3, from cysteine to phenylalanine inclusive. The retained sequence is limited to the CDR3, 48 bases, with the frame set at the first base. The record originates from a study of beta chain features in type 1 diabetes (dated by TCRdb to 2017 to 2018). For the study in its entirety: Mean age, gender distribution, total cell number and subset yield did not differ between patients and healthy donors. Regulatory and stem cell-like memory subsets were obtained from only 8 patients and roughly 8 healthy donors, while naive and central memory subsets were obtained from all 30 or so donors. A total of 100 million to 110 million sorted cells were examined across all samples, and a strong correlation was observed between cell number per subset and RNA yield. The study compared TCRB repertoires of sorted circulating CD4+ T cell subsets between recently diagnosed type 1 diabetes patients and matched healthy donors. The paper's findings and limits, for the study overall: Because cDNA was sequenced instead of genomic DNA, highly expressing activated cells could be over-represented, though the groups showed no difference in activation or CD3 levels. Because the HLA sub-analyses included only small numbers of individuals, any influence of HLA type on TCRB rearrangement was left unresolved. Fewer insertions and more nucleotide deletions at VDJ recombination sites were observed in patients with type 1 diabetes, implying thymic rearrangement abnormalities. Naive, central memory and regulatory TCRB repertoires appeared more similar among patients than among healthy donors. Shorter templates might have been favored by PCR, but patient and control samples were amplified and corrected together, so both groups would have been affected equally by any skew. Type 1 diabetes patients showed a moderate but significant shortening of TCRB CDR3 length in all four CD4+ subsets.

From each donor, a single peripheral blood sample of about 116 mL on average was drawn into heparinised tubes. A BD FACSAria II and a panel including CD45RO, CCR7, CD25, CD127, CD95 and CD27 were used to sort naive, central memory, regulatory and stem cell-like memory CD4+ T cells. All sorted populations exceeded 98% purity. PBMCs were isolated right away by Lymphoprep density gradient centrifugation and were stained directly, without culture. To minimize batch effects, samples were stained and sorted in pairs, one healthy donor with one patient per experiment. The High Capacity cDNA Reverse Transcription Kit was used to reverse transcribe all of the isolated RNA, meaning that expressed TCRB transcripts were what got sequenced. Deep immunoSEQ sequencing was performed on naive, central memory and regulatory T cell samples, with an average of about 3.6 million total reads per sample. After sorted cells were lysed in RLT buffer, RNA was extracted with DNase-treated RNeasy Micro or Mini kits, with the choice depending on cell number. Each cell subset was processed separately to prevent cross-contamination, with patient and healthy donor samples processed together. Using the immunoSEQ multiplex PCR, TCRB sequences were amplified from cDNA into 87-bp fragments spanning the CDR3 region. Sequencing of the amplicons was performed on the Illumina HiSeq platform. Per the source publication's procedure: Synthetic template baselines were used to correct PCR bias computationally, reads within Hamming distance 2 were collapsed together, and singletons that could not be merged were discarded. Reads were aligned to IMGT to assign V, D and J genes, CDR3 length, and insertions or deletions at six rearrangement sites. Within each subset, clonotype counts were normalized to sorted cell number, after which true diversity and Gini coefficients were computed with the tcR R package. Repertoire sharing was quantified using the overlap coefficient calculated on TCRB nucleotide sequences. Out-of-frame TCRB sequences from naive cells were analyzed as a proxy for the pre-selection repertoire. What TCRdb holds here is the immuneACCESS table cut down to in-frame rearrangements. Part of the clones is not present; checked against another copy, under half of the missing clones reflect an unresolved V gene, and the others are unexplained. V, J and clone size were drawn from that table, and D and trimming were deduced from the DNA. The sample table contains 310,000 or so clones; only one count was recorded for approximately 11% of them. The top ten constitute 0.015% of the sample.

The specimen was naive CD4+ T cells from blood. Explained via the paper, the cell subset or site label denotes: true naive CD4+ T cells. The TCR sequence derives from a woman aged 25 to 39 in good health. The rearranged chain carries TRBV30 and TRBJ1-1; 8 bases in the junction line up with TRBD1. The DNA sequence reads TGTGCCTGGAGAGACCCCAGGGGGCGCGGGATCACTGAAGCTTTCTTT. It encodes CAWRDPRGRGITEAFF. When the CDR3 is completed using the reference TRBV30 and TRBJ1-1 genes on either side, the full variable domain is SQTIHQWPATLVQPVGSPLSLECTVEGTSNPNLYWYRQAAGRGLQLLFYSVGIGQISSEVPQNLSASRPQDRQFILSSKKLLLSDSGFYLCAWRDPRGRGITEAFFGQGTRLTVV.